Below, 8 T cell receptor beta chains from the same sample are listed, as sequenced in a study of blood T cell repertoires in COVID-19. TCRdb's copy holds only in-frame clones and misses some; the assay was immunoSEQ multiplex PCR. The table shows 200,000 to 300,000 clones, with around 84% occurring only once. The specimen was peripheral blood. The receptors come from a woman in her 70s with active or convalescent COVID-19.

The rearrangement joins TRBV19 to TRBJ1-4, with 7 bases that match TRBD1. The V and J ends lost 5 bases and 3 bases, in that order; junction bases with no gene match: 3. The CDR3 loop spans 14 amino acids. Germline lookup yields CDR1 LNHDA and CDR2 SQIVND (reference sequence). CDR3 loop: CASSEGAANEKLFF. The CDR3 region has the DNA TGTGCCAGTAGTGAGGGGGCAGCTAATGAAAAACTGTTTTTT.

The chain couples TRBV5-8 to TRBJ1-4; 8 nucleotides align to TRBD1. This CDR3 region has 16 residues. Trimming at V came to 3 bases and at J to 4 bases, leaving 8 bases not matched to a gene. The V gene's germline CDR1 is SGHTS and CDR2 YDEGEE. CDR3 coding DNA: TGTGCCAGCAGCTCAGCTGGACAGGGAGGTAATGAAAAACTGTTTTTT. Amino acids: CASSSAGQGGNEKLFF.

V usage is TRBV25-1 and J usage is TRBJ2-3; D is uncertain. The CDR3 consists of 14 residues. CDR1 is MGHDK, CDR2 SYGVNS, per germline. V lost 2 bases and J 8 bases, leaving 14 bases between the germline ends. CDR3 sequence: CASSEQQARATQYF. The CDR3 bases are TGTGCCAGCAGTGAACAGCAGGCTCGAGCTACGCAGTATTTT.

The chain couples TRBV18 to TRBJ1-1; 7 bases map to TRBD1. J lost 1 base, V lost 4 bases, and 6 bases had no gene match. Per the germline V gene, CDR1 is KGHSH and CDR2 is LQKENI. This CDR3 has 15 amino acids. CDR3 loop: CASSLRQGENTEAFF. The CDR3 nucleotides read TGTGCCAGCTCACTGAGGCAGGGGGAGAACACTGAAGCTTTCTTT.

V usage is TRBV6-5 and J usage is TRBJ2-1, with 9 bases matching TRBD2. CDR3 size: 16 residues. Germline lookup yields CDR1 MNHEY and CDR2 SVGAGI. V was pared by 4 bases and J by 5 bases, with 9 bases of the junction left unmatched. The CDR3: CASSFWRGGYHNEQFF. CDR3 DNA sequence: TGTGCCAGCAGTTTTTGGCGGGGGGGGTACCACAATGAGCAGTTCTTC.

This chain joins TRBV6-1 and TRBJ1-5, with D unresolved. Germline lookup yields CDR1 MNHNS and CDR2 SASEGT. The CDR3 extends over 14 amino acids. V lost 0 bases and J 4 bases, leaving 7 bases between the germline ends. CDR3 sequence reads: CASSEATGNQPQHF. CDR3 DNA sequence: TGTGCCAGCAGTGAAGCCACGGGGAATCAGCCCCAGCATTTT.

This chain uses TRBV20-1 with TRBJ1-2, with 11 bases fitting TRBD1. Trimming took 6 bases from V and 4 from J; bases not matched to a gene: 13. The CDR3 has 16 residues. Germline-derived CDR1 and CDR2 are DFQATT and SNEGSKA (reference sequence). The CDR3 region has the DNA TGCAGTGCAAGTACCGGGACAGGGGGTTCGGTCTATGGCTACACCTTC. Its protein product is CSASTGTGGSVYGYTF.

This chain links TRBV5-1 with TRBJ2-3; 8 bases are a match to TRBD1. J gave up 2 bases and V 5 bases, and 4 bases lay outside the gene matches. The length of the CDR3 is 14 residues. From germline, CDR1 is SGHRS and CDR2 YFSETQ. The CDR3 DNA sequence: TGCGCCAGCAGGACAGGGGTCGTCACAGATACGCAGTATTTT. Amino acids: CASRTGVVTDTQYF.